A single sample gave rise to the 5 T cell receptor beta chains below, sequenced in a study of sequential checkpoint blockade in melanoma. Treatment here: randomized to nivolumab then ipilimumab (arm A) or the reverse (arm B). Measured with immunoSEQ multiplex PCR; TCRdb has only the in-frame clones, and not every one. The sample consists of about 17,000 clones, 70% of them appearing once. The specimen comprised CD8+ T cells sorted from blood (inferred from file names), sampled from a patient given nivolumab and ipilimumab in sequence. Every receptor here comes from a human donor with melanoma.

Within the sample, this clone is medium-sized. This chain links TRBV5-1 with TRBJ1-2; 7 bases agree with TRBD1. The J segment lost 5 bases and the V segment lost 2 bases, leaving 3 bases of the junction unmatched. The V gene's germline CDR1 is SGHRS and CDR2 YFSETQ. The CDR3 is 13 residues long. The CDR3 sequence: CASSLGGIYGYTF. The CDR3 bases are TGCGCCAGCAGCTTAGGGGGCATTTATGGCTACACCTTC. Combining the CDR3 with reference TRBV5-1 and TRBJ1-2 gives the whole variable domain KAGVTQTPRYLIKTRGQQVTLSCSPISGHRSVSWYQQTPGQGLQFLFEYFSETQRNKGNFPGRFSGRQFSNSRSEMNVSTLELGDSALYLCASSLGGIYGYTFGSGTRLTVV.

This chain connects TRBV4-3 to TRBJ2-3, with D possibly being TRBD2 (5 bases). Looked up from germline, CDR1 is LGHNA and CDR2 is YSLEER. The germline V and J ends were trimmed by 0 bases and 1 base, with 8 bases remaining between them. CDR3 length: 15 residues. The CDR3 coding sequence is TGCGCCAGCAGCCAAGATTGGCGGGGCACAGATACGCAGTATTTT. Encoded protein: CASSQDWRGTDTQYF.

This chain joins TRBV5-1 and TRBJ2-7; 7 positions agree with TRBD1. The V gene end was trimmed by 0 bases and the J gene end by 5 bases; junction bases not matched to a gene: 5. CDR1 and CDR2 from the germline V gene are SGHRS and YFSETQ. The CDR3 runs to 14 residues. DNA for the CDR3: TGCGCCAGCAGCTTGGGACAGGGAGACGACGAGCAGTACTTC. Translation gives CASSLGQGDDEQYF.

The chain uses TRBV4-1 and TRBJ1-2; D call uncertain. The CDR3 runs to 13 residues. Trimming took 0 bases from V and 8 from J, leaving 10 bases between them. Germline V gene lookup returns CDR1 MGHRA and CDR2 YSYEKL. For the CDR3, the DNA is TGCGCCAGCAGCCAAGATAACAGTCGGGGCTACACCTTC. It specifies CASSQDNSRGYTF.

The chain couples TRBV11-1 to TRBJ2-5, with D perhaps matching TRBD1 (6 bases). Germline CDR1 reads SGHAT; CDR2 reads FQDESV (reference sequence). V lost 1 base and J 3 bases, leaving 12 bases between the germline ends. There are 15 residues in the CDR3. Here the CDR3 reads CASSLGTEVKETQYF. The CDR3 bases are TGTGCCAGCAGCTTAGGGACAGAGGTAAAAGAGACCCAGTACTTC. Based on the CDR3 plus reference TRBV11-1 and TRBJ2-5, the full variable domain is EAEVAQSPRYKITEKSQAVAFWCDPISGHATLYWYRQILGQGPELLVQFQDESVVDDSQLPKDRFSAERLKGVDSTLKIQPAELGDSAMYLCASSLGTEVKETQYFGPGTRLLVL.